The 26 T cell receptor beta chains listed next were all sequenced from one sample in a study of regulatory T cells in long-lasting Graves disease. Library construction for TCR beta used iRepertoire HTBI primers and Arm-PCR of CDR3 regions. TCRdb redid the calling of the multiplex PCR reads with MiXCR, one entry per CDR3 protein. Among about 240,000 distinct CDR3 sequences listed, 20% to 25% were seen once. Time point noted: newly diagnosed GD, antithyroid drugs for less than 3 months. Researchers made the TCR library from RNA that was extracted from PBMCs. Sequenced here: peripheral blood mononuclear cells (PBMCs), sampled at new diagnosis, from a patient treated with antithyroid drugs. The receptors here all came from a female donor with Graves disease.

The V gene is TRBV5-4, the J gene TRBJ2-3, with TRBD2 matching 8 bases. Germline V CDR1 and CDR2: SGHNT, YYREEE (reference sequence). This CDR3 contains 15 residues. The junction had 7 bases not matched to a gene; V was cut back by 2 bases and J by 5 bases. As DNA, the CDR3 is TGTGCCAGCAGCTTACCCGGGGGGGCCAAAGATACGCAGTATTTT. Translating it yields CASSLPGGAKDTQYF.

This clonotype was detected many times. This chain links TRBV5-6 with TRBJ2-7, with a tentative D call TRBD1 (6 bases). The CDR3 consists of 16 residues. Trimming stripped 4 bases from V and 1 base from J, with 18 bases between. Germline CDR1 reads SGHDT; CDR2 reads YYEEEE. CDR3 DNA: TGTGCCAGCAGCCCGACTTGGGGTAGGGGGTCCTACGAGCAGTACTTC. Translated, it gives CASSPTWGRGSYEQYF.

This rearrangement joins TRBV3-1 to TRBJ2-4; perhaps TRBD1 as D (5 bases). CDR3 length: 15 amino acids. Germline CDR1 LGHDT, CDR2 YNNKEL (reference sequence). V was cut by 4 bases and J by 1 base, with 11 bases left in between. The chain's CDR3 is CASSLGRQAKNIQYF. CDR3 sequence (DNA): TGTGCCAGCAGCCTTGGCCGACAGGCCAAAAACATTCAGTACTTC.

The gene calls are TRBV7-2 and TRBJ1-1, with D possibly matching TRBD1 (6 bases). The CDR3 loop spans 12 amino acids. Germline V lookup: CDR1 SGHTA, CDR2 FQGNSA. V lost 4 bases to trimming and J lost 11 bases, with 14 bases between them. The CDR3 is CASSYWTVNAFF. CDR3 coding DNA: TGTGCCAGCAGCTATTGGACAGTGAATGCTTTCTTT.

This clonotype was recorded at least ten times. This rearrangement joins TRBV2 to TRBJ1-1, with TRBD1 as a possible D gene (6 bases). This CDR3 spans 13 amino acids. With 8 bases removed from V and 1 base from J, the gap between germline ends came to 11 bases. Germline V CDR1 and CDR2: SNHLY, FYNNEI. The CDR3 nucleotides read TGTGCCAGCGAACAGGGATGGAACACTGAAGCTTTCTTT. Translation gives CASEQGWNTEAFF.

In nucleotides, the CDR3 is TGTGCCAGTAGTCCCGGACAGGGAATTGGCTATGGCTACACCTTC. This sequence encodes CASSPGQGIGYGYTF. V usage is TRBV19 and J usage is TRBJ1-2; 8 bases are shared with TRBD1. J was trimmed by 4 bases and V by 5 bases; bases with no gene match: 9. CDR3 length: 15 residues. Germline V gene sequence: CDR1 LNHDA, CDR2 SQIVND (reference sequence).

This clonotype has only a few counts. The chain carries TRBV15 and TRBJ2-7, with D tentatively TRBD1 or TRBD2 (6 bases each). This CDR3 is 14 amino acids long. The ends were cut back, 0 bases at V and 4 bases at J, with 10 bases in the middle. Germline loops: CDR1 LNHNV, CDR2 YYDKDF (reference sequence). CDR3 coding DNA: TGTGCCACCAGCAGAGAAAGGGGGGATTACGAGCAGTACTTC. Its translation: CATSRERGDYEQYF.

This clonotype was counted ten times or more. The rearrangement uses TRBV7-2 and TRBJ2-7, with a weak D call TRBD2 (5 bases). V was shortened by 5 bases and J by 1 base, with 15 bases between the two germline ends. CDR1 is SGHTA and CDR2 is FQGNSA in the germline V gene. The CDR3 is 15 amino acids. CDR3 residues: CASSGRRPSSYEQYF. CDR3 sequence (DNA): TGTGCCAGCAGCGGCCGGAGGCCGTCTTCCTACGAGCAGTACTTC.

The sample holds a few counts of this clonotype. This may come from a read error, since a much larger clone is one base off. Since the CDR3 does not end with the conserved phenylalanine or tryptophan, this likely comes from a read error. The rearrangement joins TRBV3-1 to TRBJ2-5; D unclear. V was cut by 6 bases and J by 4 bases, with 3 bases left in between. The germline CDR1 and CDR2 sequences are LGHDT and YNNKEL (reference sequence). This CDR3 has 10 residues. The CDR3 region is CASSSETQYL. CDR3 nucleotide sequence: TGTGCCAGCAGTTCAGAGACCCAGTACCTC.

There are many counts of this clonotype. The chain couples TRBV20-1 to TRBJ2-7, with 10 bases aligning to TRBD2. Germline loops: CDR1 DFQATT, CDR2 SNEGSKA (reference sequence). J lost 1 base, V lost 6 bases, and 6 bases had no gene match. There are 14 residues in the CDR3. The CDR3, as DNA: TGCAGTGCGTCACTAGCGGGGTTATCCTACGAGCAGTACTTC. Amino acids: CSASLAGLSYEQYF.

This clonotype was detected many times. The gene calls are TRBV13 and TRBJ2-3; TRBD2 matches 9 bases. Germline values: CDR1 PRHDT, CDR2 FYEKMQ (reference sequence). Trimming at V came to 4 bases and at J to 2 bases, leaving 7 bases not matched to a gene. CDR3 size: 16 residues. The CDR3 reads CASSSRLAVPTDTQYF. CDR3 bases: TGTGCCAGCAGCTCGCGACTAGCGGTACCCACAGATACGCAGTATTTT.

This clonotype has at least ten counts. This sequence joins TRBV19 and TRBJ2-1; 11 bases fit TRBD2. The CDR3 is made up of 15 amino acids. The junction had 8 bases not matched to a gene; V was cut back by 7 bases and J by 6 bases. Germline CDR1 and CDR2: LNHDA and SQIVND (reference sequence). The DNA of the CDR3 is TGTGCCAGTAAACAAACTAGCGGGAGCGGCAATGAGCAGTTCTTC. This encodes CASKQTSGSGNEQFF.

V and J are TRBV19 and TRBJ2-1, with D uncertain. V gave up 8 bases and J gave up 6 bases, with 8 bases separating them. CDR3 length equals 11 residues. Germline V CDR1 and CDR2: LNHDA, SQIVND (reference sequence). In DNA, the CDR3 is TGTGCCAGTCGATTTACCAATGAGCAGTTCTTC. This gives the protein CASRFTNEQFF.

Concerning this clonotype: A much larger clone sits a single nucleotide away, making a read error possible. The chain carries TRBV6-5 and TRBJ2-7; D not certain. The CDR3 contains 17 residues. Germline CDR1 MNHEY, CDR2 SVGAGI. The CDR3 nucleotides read TGTGCCAGCAGTTACGGCGGCCGATCCTTAAAATCCTGCGAGCAGTACTTC. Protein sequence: CASSYGGRSLKSCEQYF.

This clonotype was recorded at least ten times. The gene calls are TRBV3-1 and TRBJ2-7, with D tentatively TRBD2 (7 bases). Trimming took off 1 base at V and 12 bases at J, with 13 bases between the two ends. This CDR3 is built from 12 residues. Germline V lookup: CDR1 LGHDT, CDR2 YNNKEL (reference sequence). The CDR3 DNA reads TGTGCCAGCAGCCAAGCGGGGGGCCGGCTGTACTTC. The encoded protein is CASSQAGGRLYF.

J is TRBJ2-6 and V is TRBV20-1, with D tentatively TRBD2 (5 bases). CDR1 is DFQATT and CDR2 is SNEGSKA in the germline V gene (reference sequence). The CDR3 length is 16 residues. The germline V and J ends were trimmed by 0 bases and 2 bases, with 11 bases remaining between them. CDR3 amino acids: CSARDHSGTGANVLTF. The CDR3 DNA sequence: TGCAGTGCTAGAGATCACAGCGGAACTGGGGCCAACGTCCTGACTTTC.

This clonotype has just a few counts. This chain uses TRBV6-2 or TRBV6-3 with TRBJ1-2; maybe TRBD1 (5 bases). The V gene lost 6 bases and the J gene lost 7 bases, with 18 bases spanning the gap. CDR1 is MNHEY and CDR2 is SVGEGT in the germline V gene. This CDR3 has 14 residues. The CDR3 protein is CASRNPGRGSGYTF. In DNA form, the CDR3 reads TGTGCCAGCAGAAACCCCGGACGGGGCAGTGGCTACACCTTC.

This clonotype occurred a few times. The CDR3 protein is CATSRDSAGGLDTQYF. The DNA of the CDR3 is TGTGCCACCAGCAGAGATTCAGCGGGGGGGCTTGATACGCAGTATTTT. The genes are TRBV15 and TRBJ2-3; TRBD2 agrees at 10 bases. CDR1 is LNHNV and CDR2 is YYDKDF in the germline V gene (reference sequence). CDR3 length: 16 residues. J gave up 6 bases and V 0 bases, and 6 bases lay outside the gene matches.

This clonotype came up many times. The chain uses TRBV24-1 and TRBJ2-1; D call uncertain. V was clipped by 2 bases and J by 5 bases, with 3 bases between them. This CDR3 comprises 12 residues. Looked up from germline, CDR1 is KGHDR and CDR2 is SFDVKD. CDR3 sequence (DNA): TGTGCCACCAGTGATTCGAACAATGAGCAGTTCTTC. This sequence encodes CATSDSNNEQFF.

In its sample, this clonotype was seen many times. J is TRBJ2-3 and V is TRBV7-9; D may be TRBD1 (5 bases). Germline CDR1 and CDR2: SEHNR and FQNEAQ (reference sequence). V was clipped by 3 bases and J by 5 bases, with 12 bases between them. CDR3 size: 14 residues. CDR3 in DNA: TGTGCCAGCAGCTTCGCCAGGGTCAGAGATACGCAGTATTTT. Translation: CASSFARVRDTQYF.

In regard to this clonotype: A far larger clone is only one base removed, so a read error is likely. This chain's CDR3 is CASSRGAGGTGEQYF. For the CDR3, the DNA is TGTGCCAGCAGCCGCGGGGCGGGAGGAACGGGCGAGCAGTACTTC. The V call is TRBV11-2, the J call TRBJ2-7; 8 nucleotides align to TRBD2. The CDR3 loop spans 15 amino acids. V was pared by 5 bases and J by 6 bases, with 12 bases of the junction left unmatched. The germline gives CDR1 SGHAT, CDR2 FQNNGV.

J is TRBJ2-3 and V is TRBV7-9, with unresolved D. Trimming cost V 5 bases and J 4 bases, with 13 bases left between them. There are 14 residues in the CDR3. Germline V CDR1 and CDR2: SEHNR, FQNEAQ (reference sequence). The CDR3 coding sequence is TGTGCCAGCAGCAGTATCACCTGGGCAGATACGCAGTATTTT. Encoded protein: CASSSITWADTQYF.

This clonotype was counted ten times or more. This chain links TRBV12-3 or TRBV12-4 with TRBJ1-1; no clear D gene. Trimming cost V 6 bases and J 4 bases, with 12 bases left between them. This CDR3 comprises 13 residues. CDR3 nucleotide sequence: TGTGCCAGCAGCCCCGGACGGGTCACTGAAGCTTTCTTT. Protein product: CASSPGRVTEAFF.

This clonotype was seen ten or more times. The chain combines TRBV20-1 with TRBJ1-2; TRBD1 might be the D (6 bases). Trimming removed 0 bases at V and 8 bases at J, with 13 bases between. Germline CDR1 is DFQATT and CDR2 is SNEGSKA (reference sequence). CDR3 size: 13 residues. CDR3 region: CSARDLVTGGYTF. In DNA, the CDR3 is TGCAGTGCTAGAGATCTCGTGACAGGCGGCTACACCTTC.

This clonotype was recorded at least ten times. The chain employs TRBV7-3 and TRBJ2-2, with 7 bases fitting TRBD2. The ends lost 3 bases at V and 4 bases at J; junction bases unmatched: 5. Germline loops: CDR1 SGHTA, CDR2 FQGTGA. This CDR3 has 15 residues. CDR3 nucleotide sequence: TGTGCCAGCAGCTTTGGTGGGGGGGGCACCGGGGAGCTGTTTTTT. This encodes CASSFGGGGTGELFF.

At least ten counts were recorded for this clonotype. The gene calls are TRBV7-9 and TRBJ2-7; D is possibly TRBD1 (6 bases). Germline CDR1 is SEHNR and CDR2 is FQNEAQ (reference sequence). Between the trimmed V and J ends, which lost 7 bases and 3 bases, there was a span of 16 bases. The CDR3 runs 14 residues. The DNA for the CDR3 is TGTGCCAGCACCGCACCGGGACACAGCTACGAGCAGTACTTC. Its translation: CASTAPGHSYEQYF.